Reported below is one T cell receptor (beta chain). The antigen remains undetermined. The sample originates from a study of CXCR3-negative and CXCR3-positive naive CD8 T cells. Whole-study findings and limits: Greater hydrophobicity was found in TRB CDR3s of CXCR3-positive naive cells than of CXCR3-negative naive cells. Naive subsets expressed similar surface CD5; TRB CDR3 features served to infer TCR strength. Within a donor, both naive subsets shared TRBV-TRBJ usage, unlike memory cells. Whereas both naive subsets had comparably high diversity, memory CD8+ cells had much lower diversity.

This CDR3 comprises 15 residues. CDR1 is DFQATT, CDR2 SNEGSKA, per germline (reference sequence). UMI-labeled 5' RACE yielded the TRB cDNA libraries. Following a re-call of the 5' RACE reads, TCRdb has one entry per CDR3 protein and lacks DNA. The table gives about 86,000 distinct CDR3 sequences; the top ten clones make up 0.8% to 0.85% of it. The specimen sequenced was naive CXCR3+ CD8+ T cells from blood. Noted subset: CD45RO-CCR7+CD27+CD95- naive CD8+ T cells expressing CXCR3 (TNR3+). The source of this sequence is a human donor in good health. Some clones in this sample may be carry-over from other donors' samples. The chain has TRBV20-1 and TRBJ1-5; TCRdb designates TRBD1, a call that cannot be tested without DNA. The chain's CDR3 is CSARDPGVGFQPQHF.